The 24 T cell receptor beta chains reported below all come from one sample, sequenced in a study of OX40 agonist ivuxolimab in advanced cancers. TCRdb's copy holds only in-frame clones and misses some; the assay was immunoSEQ multiplex PCR. In the table there are 90,000 to 100,000 clones, roughly 85% of which are singletons. Sequencing was performed on CD4+ or CD8+ T cells sorted from blood, taken in a trial of the OX40 agonist ivuxolimab. The receptors were sampled from an adult with an advanced solid tumor such as melanoma, head and neck, liver or kidney cancer.

On this clone itself: Since no conserved phenylalanine or tryptophan closes the CDR3, a read error is the likely cause. This chain links TRBV6-5 with TRBJ1-6; 9 nucleotides align to TRBD1. The CDR3 contains 15 residues. Germline loops: CDR1 MNHEY, CDR2 SVGAGI. The V segment lost 6 bases and the J segment 8 bases; nucleotides outside the gene matches: 8. DNA for the CDR3: TGTGCCAGCAGCCTCGACCGGGACAGGGATTCACCCCTCCACCTT. The encoded protein is CASSLDRDRDSPLHL.

The V gene is TRBV5-6, the J gene TRBJ1-1, with D hard to call. CDR3 length: 15 amino acids. V was clipped by 4 bases and J by 1 base, with 14 bases between them. The V gene's germline CDR1 is SGHDT and CDR2 YYEEEE. The CDR3 bases are TGTGCCAGCAGCCCTTTTGGGGTATCGAACACTGAAGCTTTCTTT. It codes for CASSPFGVSNTEAFF.

This chain uses TRBV5-1 with TRBJ2-7; TRBD2 agrees at 7 bases. Germline V gene lookup returns CDR1 SGHRS and CDR2 YFSETQ. The CDR3 is 13 amino acids. With 4 bases clipped from V and 6 bases from J, the junction kept 7 bases outside the gene matches. CDR3 loop: CASSPAGVSEQYF. CDR3 sequence (DNA): TGCGCCAGCAGCCCGGCGGGGGTAAGCGAGCAGTACTTC.

J is TRBJ1-5 and V is TRBV6-1; D is possibly TRBD1 (6 bases). The CDR3 spans 15 residues. Per the germline V gene, CDR1 is MNHNS and CDR2 is SASEGT. Between the trimmed V and J ends, which lost 6 bases and 0 bases, there was a span of 12 bases. Here the CDR3 reads CASRLVRGSNQPQHF. Here the CDR3 DNA reads TGTGCCAGCAGGCTAGTCAGGGGTAGCAATCAGCCCCAGCATTTT.

The chain couples TRBV5-1 to TRBJ2-3; 11 nucleotides match TRBD2. The germline V gene encodes CDR1 SGHRS and CDR2 YFSETQ. The CDR3 extends over 16 amino acids. V shed 4 bases, J shed 6 bases, and the junction held 10 bases outside the gene matches. CDR3 region: CASSASLAGAGDTQYF. The CDR3 DNA sequence: TGCGCCAGCAGCGCCTCACTAGCGGGGGCCGGGGATACGCAGTATTTT.

The chain combines TRBV4-1 with TRBJ2-5, with TRBD1 identical over 8 bases. The germline CDR1 and CDR2 sequences are MGHRA and YSYEKL. The CDR3 loop spans 15 amino acids. Unmatched junction bases numbered 8, after V lost 6 bases and J lost 2 bases. The CDR3 here is CASSRTGSLQETQYF. In DNA, the CDR3 is TGCGCCAGCAGTCGGACAGGGAGTTTACAAGAGACCCAGTACTTC.

This CDR3 reads CASTGGGQDTQYF. CDR3 DNA sequence: TGTGCCAGCACGGGAGGAGGTCAGGATACGCAGTATTTT. The chain combines TRBV2 with TRBJ2-3; 7 bases map to TRBD2. The CDR3 is made up of 13 amino acids. The V gene end was trimmed by 7 bases and the J gene end by 6 bases; junction bases not matched to a gene: 7. Germline V gene data show CDR1 as SNHLY and CDR2 as FYNNEI.

This sequence joins TRBV28 and TRBJ1-1; D ambiguous. The CDR3 is 13 residues long. CDR1 and CDR2 from the germline V gene are MDHEN and SYDVKM. Trimming left V 5 bases short and J 1 base short, with 8 bases between. This CDR3 reads CASSAPRNTEAFF. The CDR3 region has the DNA TGTGCCAGCAGTGCCCCCAGGAACACTGAAGCTTTCTTT.

The chain joins TRBV4-2 to TRBJ2-5, with D maybe TRBD2 (6 bases). V lost 0 bases and J lost 1, with 12 bases in between. Germline V lookup: CDR1 LGHNA, CDR2 YNFKEQ. This CDR3 has 16 amino acids. The DNA for the CDR3 is TGTGCCAGCAGCCAAGATCCTGGAGGGGTCCAAGAGACCCAGTACTTC. It encodes CASSQDPGGVQETQYF.

The J gene is TRBJ2-3, the V gene TRBV6-4; TRBD2 agrees at 8 bases. This CDR3 is built from 17 residues. Losses at the gene ends were 4 bases for V and 6 bases for J; bases not matched to a gene: 15. Germline V lookup: CDR1 MRHNA, CDR2 SNTAGT. The chain's CDR3 is CASSAQSGGPPGDTQYF. The DNA for the CDR3 is TGTGCCAGCAGTGCCCAAAGCGGGGGCCCCCCCGGGGATACGCAGTATTTT.

The genes are TRBV5-4 and TRBJ1-2; 8 bases agree with TRBD1. The CDR3 totals 13 residues. The germline V gene encodes CDR1 SGHNT and CDR2 YYREEE (reference sequence). Germline trimming cut 0 bases from V and 6 bases from J; bases unmatched to any gene: 1. The DNA of the CDR3 is TGTGCCAGCAGCTTGGACAGGGGGGATGGCTACACCTTC. Its translation: CASSLDRGDGYTF.

This chain connects TRBV29-1 to TRBJ2-5; D remains unclear. Germline values: CDR1 SQVTM, CDR2 ANQGSEA. The CDR3 spans 13 residues. Trimming took 3 bases from V and 5 from J, leaving 13 bases between them. This CDR3 reads CSVELWRAETQYF. The DNA of the CDR3 is TGCAGCGTTGAGTTGTGGCGTGCCGAGACCCAGTACTTC.

This clone was seen a handful of times. The chain joins TRBV12-5 to TRBJ2-1; D not certain. Germline V CDR1 and CDR2: LGHNT, FRNRAP. The CDR3 extends over 13 amino acids. V dropped 7 bases and J dropped 0 bases, with 7 bases sitting between them. The CDR3 nucleotides read TGTGCTAGTGCGAGGAGCTCCTACAATGAGCAGTTCTTC. It translates to CASARSSYNEQFF.

This clone was picked up one time. The V call is TRBV9, the J call TRBJ2-7; 10 nucleotides align to TRBD1. There are 14 residues in the CDR3. V was clipped by 5 bases and J by 3 bases; unmatched bases: 5. The V gene's germline CDR1 is SGDLS and CDR2 YYNGEE. The CDR3 DNA reads as TGTGCCAGCAGTCCGGGACAGGGGAACTACGAGCAGTACTTC. Translation gives CASSPGQGNYEQYF. The full variable domain, completed using reference TRBV9 and TRBJ2-7, is DSGVTQTPKHLITATGQRVTLRCSPRSGDLSVYWYQQSLDQGLQFLIQYYNGEERAKGNILERFSAQQFPDLHSELNLSSLELGDSALYFCASSPGQGNYEQYFGPGTRLTVT.

This clone occurred once. This specimen includes other DNA sequences encoding the same CDR3. The chain carries TRBV5-5 and TRBJ1-1, with D unclear. V gave up 0 bases and J gave up 1 base, with 7 bases separating them. The CDR3 runs to 14 residues. Germline V CDR1 and CDR2: SGHKS, YYEKEE (reference sequence). CDR3 loop: CASSLGLGNTEAFF. The CDR3 bases are TGTGCCAGCAGCTTGGGGTTGGGGAACACTGAAGCTTTCTTT.

This chain connects TRBV5-1 to TRBJ1-2; no reliable D call. The V gene's germline CDR1 is SGHRS and CDR2 YFSETQ. V gave up 2 bases and J gave up 4 bases, with 12 bases separating them. This CDR3 spans 14 amino acids. The DNA of the CDR3 is TGCGCCAGCAGCTTCGGACGGGATGCCTATGGCTACACCTTC. It specifies CASSFGRDAYGYTF. Drawing the rest from reference TRBV5-1 and TRBJ1-2, the complete variable domain is KAGVTQTPRYLIKTRGQQVTLSCSPISGHRSVSWYQQTPGQGLQFLFEYFSETQRNKGNFPGRFSGRQFSNSRSEMNVSTLELGDSALYLCASSFGRDAYGYTFGSGTRLTVV.

The rearrangement links TRBV29-1 to TRBJ2-5, with 7 bases fitting TRBD1. V was clipped by 2 bases and J by 3 bases; unmatched bases: 0. This CDR3 has 12 residues. Germline V CDR1 and CDR2: SQVTM, ANQGSEA. CDR3 coding DNA: TGCAGCGTTGAAACAGGGGAAGAGACCCAGTACTTC. Amino acids: CSVETGEETQYF. Supplemented by reference TRBV29-1 and TRBJ2-5, the full variable domain reads SAVISQKPSRDICQRGTSLTIQCQVDSQVTMMFWYRQQPGQSLTLIATANQGSEATYESGFVIDKFPISRPNLTFSTLTVSNMSPEDSSIYLCSVETGEETQYFGPGTRLLVL.

The chain uses TRBV6-5 and TRBJ1-1; 7 nucleotides align to TRBD1. The trim removed 5 bases at V and 3 bases at J, leaving 3 bases unmatched. The CDR3 is 13 residues long. Germline V gene sequence: CDR1 MNHEY, CDR2 SVGAGI. The CDR3 is CASSTGTDTEAFF. CDR3 coding DNA: TGTGCCAGCAGTACCGGGACAGACACTGAAGCTTTCTTT.

The gene calls are TRBV6-5 and TRBJ2-5; D might be TRBD1 (5 bases). Trimming took off 10 bases at V and 4 bases at J, with 13 bases between the two ends. CDR1 MNHEY and CDR2 SVGAGI come from the germline V gene. This CDR3 is built from 12 residues. CDR3 region: CATRVVGETQYF. CDR3 DNA: TGTGCCACCAGGGTCGTAGGAGAGACCCAGTACTTC.

The CDR3 nucleotides read TGTGCCAGCAGCCCCCAGGCCTACAATGAGCAGTTCTTC. Translation: CASSPQAYNEQFF. The V and J genes are TRBV9 and TRBJ2-1; D is undetermined. V lost 4 bases and J 2 bases, leaving 7 bases between the germline ends. Looked up from germline, CDR1 is SGDLS and CDR2 is YYNGEE. This CDR3 region has 13 residues.

The chain has TRBV5-1 and TRBJ1-5, with D perhaps matching TRBD1 (5 bases). The CDR3 has 15 amino acids. The V end lost 4 bases, the J end lost 4 bases, and 15 bases lay between the germline ends. Germline values: CDR1 SGHRS, CDR2 YFSETQ. CDR3 loop: CASSADGRGNQPQHF. CDR3 in DNA: TGCGCCAGCAGCGCGGACGGGAGGGGAAATCAGCCCCAGCATTTT.

The chain links TRBV5-1 to TRBJ1-2; 8 bases agree with TRBD1. Losses at the gene ends were 4 bases for V and 4 bases for J; bases not matched to a gene: 9. CDR3 length equals 15 residues. Germline values: CDR1 SGHRS, CDR2 YFSETQ. As DNA, the CDR3 is TGCGCCAGCAGCCCGCTTGAGGACAGGGCCTATGGCTACACCTTC. This encodes CASSPLEDRAYGYTF.

The gene calls are TRBV14 and TRBJ1-2; D remains ambiguous. Trimming took 1 base from V and 5 from J, leaving 5 bases between them. This CDR3 has 12 residues. The germline CDR1 and CDR2 sequences are SGHDN and FVKESK. The CDR3 reads CASSQAEYGYTF. DNA of the CDR3: TGTGCCAGCAGCCAAGCAGAATATGGCTACACCTTC.

The CDR3 sequence: CASSPGGNYGYTF. CDR3 in DNA: TGTGCCAGCAGCCCCGGGGGTAACTATGGCTACACCTTC. V usage is TRBV6-1 and J usage is TRBJ1-2, with D perhaps TRBD1 (5 bases). Deletions cut 6 bases from V and 1 base from J, with 9 bases between. Germline loops: CDR1 MNHNS, CDR2 SASEGT. The CDR3 runs to 13 residues.